The present T cell receptor beta chain was sequenced within a study of regulatory T cells in long-lasting Graves disease. Study in general: It was over 5 years of antithyroid drugs, with positive TSH receptor antibodies, that meant persistent Graves' disease. Findings and caveats of the study: It was in persistent disease that TRBV28, TRBJ1-2 and TRBJ2-5 were favored.

Time point: persistent/refractory GD, antithyroid drugs over 5 years with positive TRAb. The TCR library was made from RNA extracted from PBMCs. It was by American Thyroid Association guidelines that Graves' disease was diagnosed. Roughly 8.2-milliliter peripheral blood samples went into EDTA tubes. CDR3 length: 18 residues. The germline CDR1 and CDR2 sequences are KGHSY and FQNENV. V was pared by 2 bases and J by 2 bases, with 6 bases of the junction left unmatched. CDR3 regions were amplified by Arm-PCR using iRepertoire HTBI primers to build TCR beta libraries. TCRdb reprocessed the multiplex PCR reads with MiXCR, giving one entry per CDR3 protein. The sample lists 390,000 or so distinct CDR3 sequences, about 23% occurring once. Turning to this clonotype: Its antigen is currently unknown.

Specimen: peripheral blood mononuclear cells (PBMCs), collected when the disease was refractory, from a patient treated with antithyroid drugs. The sequence was obtained from a woman in her thirties or forties with Graves disease. The rearrangement links TRBV16 to TRBJ2-6, with 10 bases fitting TRBD1. The CDR3 sequence: CASSQRRQGATGANVLTF. The CDR3 DNA is TGTGCCAGCAGCCAACGTCGACAGGGGGCAACTGGGGCCAACGTCCTGACTTTC.